This TCR beta chain derives from a study of OX40 agonist ivuxolimab in advanced cancers. The method was immunoSEQ multiplex PCR; TCRdb's version includes in-frame clones alone and lacks a portion of them. Here the sample spans some 64,000 clones, roughly nine tenths being singletons. General observations from the study: Patients who responded partially at 0.1-3.0 mg/kg showed clonal expansion ranking among the lowest.

From germline, CDR1 is MNHNS and CDR2 SASEGT. V lost 7 bases, J lost 3 bases, and 13 bases lay in between. The CDR3 consists of 14 residues. This clone was picked up one time. Its antigen remains unidentified. Sequenced here: CD4+ or CD8+ T cells sorted from blood, sampled in a trial of the OX40 agonist ivuxolimab. The chain uses TRBV6-1 and TRBJ2-1, with D unresolved. The clonotype originates from an adult with an advanced solid tumor such as melanoma, head and neck, liver or kidney cancer. The CDR3 DNA sequence: TGTGCCAGCACTCCCAGCGAATACTACAATGAGCAGTTCTTC. Its translation: CASTPSEYYNEQFF.